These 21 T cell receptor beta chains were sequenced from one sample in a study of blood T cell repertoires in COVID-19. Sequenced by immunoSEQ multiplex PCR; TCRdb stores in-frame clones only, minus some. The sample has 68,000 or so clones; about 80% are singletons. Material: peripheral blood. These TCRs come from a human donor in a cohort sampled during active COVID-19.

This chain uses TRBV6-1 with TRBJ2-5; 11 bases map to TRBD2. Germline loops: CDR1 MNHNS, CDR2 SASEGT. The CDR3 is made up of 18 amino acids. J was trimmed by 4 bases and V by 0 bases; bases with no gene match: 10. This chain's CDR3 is CASSEAGVRLAGGETQYF. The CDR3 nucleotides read TGTGCCAGCAGTGAAGCAGGGGTCCGCCTAGCGGGAGGAGAGACCCAGTACTTC.

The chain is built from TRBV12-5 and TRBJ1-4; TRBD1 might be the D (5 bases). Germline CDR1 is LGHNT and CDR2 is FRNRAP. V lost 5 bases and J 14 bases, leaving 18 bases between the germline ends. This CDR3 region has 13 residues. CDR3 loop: CASGKDPTRGLFF. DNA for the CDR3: TGTGCTAGTGGTAAGGACCCGACACGGGGGCTGTTTTTT.

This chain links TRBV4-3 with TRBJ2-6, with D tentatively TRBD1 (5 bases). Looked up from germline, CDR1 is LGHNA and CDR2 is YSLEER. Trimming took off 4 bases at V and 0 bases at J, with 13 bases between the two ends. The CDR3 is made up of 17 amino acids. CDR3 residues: CASSRSADSSGANVLTF. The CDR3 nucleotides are TGCGCCAGCAGCCGATCGGCCGACAGCTCTGGGGCCAACGTCCTGACTTTC.

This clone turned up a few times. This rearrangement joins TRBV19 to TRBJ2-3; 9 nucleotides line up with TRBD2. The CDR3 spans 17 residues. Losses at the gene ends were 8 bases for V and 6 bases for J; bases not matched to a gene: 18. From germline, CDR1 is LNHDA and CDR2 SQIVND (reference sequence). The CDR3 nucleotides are TGTGCCAGTTCGCGTAAAGGGATAGCGGGAGCAACGGATACGCAGTATTTT. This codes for CASSRKGIAGATDTQYF. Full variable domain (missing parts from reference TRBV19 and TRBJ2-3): DGGITQSPKYLFRKEGQNVTLSCEQNLNHDAMYWYRQDPGQGLRLIYYSQIVNDFQKGDIAEGYSVSREKKESFPLTVTSAQKNPTAFYLCASSRKGIAGATDTQYFGPGTRLTVL.

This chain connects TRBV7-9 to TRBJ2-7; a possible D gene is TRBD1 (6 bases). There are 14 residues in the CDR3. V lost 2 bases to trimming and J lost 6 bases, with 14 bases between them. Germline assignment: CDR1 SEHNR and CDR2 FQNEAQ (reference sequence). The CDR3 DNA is TGTGCCAGCAGCTTAAGTCAGGGGCTCGGCGAGCAGTACTTC. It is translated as CASSLSQGLGEQYF. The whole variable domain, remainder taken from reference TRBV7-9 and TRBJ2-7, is DTGVSQNPRHKITKRGQNVTFRCDPISEHNRLYWYRQTLGQGPEFLTYFQNEAQLEKSRLLSDRFSAERPKGSFSTLEIQRTEQGDSAMYLCASSLSQGLGEQYFGPGTRLTVT.

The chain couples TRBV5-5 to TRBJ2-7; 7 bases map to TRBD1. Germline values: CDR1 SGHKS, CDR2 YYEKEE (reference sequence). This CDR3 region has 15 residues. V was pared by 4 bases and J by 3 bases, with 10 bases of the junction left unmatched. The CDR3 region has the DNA TGTGCCAGCAGCCCATTGCCGGGACAGTTCTACGAGCAGTACTTC. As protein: CASSPLPGQFYEQYF.

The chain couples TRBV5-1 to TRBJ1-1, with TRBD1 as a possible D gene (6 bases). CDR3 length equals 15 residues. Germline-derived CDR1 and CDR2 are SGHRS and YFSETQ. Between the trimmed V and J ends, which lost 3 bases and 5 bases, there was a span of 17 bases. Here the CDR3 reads CASSSNTGRGTEAFF. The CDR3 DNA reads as TGCGCCAGCAGCTCGAATACAGGGAGGGGAACTGAAGCTTTCTTT.

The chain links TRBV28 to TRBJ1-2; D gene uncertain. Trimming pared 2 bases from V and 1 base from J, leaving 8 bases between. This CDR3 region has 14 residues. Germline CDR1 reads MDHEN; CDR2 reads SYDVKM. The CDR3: CASSLMGVNYGYTF. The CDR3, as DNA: TGTGCCAGCAGTTTAATGGGCGTTAACTATGGCTACACCTTC.

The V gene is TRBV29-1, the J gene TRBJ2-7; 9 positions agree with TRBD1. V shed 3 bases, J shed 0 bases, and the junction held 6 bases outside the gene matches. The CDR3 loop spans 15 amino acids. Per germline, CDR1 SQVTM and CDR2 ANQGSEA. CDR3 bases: TGCAGCGTTGAGGACAGGGGAAGGAACTCCTACGAGCAGTACTTC. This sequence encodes CSVEDRGRNSYEQYF.

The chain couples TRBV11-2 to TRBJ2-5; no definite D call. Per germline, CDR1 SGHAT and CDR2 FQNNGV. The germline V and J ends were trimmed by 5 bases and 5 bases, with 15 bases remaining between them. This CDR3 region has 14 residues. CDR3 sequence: CASSPSPNRETQYF. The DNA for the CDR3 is TGTGCCAGCAGCCCTTCCCCCAACCGGGAGACCCAGTACTTC. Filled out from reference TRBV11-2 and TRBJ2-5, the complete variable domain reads EAGVAQSPRYKIIEKRQSVAFWCNPISGHATLYWYQQILGQGPKLLIQFQNNGVVDDSQLPKDRFSAERLKGVDSTLKIQPAKLEDSAVYLCASSPSPNRETQYFGPGTRLLVL.

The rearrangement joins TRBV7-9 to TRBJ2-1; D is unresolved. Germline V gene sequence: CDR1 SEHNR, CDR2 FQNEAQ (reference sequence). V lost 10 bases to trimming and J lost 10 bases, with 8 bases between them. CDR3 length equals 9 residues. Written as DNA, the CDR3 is TGTGCCACTTCAGTAGAGCAGTTCTTC. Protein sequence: CATSVEQFF.

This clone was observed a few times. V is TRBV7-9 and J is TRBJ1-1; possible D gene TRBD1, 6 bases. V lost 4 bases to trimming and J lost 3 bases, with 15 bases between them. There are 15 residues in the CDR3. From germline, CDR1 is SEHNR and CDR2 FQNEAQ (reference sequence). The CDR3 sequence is CASSWTDRKDTEAFF. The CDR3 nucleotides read TGTGCCAGCAGCTGGACTGACAGGAAGGACACTGAAGCTTTCTTT.

The CDR3 is CASSQAGQLNEQFF. The CDR3 DNA sequence: TGTGCCAGCAGCCAAGCTGGACAACTGAATGAGCAGTTCTTC. The rearrangement uses TRBV3-1 (or the pseudogene TRBV3-2) and TRBJ2-1; a weak D match, TRBD1 (5 bases). There are 14 residues in the CDR3. V was clipped by 1 base and J by 7 bases, with 11 bases between them. Germline V CDR1 and CDR2: LGHDT, YNNKEL (reference sequence).

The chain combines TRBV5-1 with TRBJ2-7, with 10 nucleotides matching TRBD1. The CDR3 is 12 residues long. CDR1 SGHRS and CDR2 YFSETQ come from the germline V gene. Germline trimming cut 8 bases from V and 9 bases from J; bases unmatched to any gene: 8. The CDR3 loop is CASGRGQGGQYF. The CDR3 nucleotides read TGCGCCAGTGGGCGAGGACAGGGGGGGCAGTACTTC.

The chain's CDR3 is CAWNTGRAVNEQFF. The CDR3 DNA sequence: TGTGCCTGGAATACCGGGAGGGCCGTAAATGAGCAGTTCTTC. V and J are TRBV30 and TRBJ2-1, with 8 bases lining up with TRBD2. Trimming at V came to 4 bases and at J to 7 bases, leaving 9 bases not matched to a gene. Germline CDR1 and CDR2: GTSNPN and SVGIG (reference sequence). The CDR3 covers 14 residues.

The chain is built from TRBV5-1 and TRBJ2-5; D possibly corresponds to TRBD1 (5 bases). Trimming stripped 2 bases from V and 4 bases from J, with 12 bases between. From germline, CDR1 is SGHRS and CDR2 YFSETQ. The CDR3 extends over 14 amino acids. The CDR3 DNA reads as TGCGCCAGCAGCTTTCTCGGCCAGGGAGAGACCCAGTACTTC. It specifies CASSFLGQGETQYF.

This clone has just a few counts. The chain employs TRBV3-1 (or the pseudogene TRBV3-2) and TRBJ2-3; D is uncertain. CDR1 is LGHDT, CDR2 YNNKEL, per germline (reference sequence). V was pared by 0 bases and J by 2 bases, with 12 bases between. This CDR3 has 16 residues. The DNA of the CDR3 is TGTGCCAGCAGCCAAGAGGCCTCTAGTACCACAGATACGCAGTATTTT. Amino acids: CASSQEASSTTDTQYF.

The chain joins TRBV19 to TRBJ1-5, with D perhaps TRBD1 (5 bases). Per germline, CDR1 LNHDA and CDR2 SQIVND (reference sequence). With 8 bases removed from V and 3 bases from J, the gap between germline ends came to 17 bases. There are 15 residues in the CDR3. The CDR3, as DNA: TGTGCCAGTGGCAGGGAGGGGCGGGCCAATCAGCCCCAGCATTTT. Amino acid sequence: CASGREGRANQPQHF.

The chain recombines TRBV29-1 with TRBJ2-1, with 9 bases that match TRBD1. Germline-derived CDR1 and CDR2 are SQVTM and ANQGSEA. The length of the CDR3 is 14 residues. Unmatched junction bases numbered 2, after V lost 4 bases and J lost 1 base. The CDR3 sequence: CSVGQGVSYNEQFF. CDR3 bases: TGCAGCGTTGGACAGGGGGTTTCCTACAATGAGCAGTTCTTC.

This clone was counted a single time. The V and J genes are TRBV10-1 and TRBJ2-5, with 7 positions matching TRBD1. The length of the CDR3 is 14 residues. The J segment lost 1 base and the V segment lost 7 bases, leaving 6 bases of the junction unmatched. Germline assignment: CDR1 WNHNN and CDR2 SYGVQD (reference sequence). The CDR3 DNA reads TGCGCCAGCAAAAGACAGGGTAGCCAAGAGACCCAGTACTTC. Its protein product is CASKRQGSQETQYF.

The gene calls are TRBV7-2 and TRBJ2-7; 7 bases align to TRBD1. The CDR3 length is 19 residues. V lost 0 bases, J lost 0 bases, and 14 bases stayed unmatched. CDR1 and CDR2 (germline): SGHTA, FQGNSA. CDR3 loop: CASSLAGTRQGWTSYEQYF. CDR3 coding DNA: TGTGCCAGCAGCTTAGCGGGAACTAGACAGGGCTGGACCTCCTACGAGCAGTACTTC.